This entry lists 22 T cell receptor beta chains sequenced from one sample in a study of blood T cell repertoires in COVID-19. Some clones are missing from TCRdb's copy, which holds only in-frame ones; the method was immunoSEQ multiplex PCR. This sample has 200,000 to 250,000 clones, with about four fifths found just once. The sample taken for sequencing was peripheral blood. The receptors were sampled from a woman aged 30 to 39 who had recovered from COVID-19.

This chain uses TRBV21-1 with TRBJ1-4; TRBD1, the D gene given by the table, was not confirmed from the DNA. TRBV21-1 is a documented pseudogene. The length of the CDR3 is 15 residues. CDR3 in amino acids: CASSKGAATNEKLFF. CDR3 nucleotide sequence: TGTGCCAGCAGCAAGGGGGCGGCAACTAATGAAAAACTGTTTTTT.

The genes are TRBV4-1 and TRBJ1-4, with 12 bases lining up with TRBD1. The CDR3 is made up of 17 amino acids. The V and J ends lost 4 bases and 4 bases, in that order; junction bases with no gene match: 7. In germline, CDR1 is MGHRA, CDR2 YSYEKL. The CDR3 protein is CASSRTGTGGHNEKLFF. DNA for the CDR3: TGCGCCAGCAGCCGGACCGGGACAGGGGGCCATAATGAAAAACTGTTTTTT.

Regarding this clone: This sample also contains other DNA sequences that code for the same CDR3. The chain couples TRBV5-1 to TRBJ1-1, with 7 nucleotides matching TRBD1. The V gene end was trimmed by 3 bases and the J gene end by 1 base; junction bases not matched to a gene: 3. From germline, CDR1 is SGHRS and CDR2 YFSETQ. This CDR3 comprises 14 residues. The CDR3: CASSSRTGNTEAFF. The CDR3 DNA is TGCGCCAGCAGCTCAAGGACAGGGAACACTGAAGCTTTCTTT.

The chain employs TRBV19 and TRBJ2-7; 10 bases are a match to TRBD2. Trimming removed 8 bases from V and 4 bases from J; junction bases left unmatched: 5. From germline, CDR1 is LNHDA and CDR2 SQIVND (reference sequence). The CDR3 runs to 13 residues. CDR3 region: CASGPGLAYEQYF. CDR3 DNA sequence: TGTGCCAGTGGTCCGGGACTAGCGTACGAGCAGTACTTC.

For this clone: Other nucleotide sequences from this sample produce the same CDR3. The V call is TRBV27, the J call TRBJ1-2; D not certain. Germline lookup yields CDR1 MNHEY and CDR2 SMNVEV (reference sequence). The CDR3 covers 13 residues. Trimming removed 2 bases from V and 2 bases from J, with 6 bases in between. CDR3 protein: CASSLRGNYGYTF. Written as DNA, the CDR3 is TGTGCCAGCAGTTTACGAGGGAACTATGGCTACACCTTC.

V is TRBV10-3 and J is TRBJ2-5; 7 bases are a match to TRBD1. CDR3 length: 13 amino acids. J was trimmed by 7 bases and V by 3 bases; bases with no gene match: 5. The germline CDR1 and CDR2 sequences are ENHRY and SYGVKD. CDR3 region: CAISETGVVTQYF. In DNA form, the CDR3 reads TGTGCCATCAGTGAAACAGGGGTGGTGACCCAGTACTTC.

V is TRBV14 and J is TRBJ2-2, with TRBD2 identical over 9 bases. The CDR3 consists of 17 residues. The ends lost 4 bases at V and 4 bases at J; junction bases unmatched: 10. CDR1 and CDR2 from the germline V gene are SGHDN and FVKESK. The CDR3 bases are TGTGCCAGCAGCCCAACTAGCGGGCGTTGGGGCACCGGGGAGCTGTTTTTT. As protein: CASSPTSGRWGTGELFF. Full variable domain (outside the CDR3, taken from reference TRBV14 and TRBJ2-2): EAGVTQFPSHSVIEKGQTVTLRCDPISGHDNLYWYRRVMGKEIKFLLHFVKESKQDESGMPNNRFLAERTGGTYSTLKVQPAELEDSGVYFCASSPTSGRWGTGELFFGEGSRLTVL.

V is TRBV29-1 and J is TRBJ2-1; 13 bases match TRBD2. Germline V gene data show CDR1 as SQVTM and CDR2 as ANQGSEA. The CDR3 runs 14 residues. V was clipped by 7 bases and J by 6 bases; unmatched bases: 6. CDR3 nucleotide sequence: TGCAGCGGCGACGGGACTAGCGGGACCAATGAGCAGTTCTTC. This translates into CSGDGTSGTNEQFF.

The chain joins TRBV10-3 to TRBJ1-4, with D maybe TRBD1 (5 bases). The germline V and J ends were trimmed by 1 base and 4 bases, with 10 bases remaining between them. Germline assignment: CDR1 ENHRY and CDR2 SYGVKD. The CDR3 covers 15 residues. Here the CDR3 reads CAISEFAGGNEKLFF. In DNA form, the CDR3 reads TGTGCCATCAGTGAGTTTGCCGGGGGTAATGAAAAACTGTTTTTT.

Written as DNA, the CDR3 is TGTGCCAGCAGCTTCCGTGGAGCAGATACGCAGTATTTT. It yields the protein CASSFRGADTQYF. This chain links TRBV5-6 with TRBJ2-3, with D uncertain. The V and J ends lost 2 bases and 4 bases respectively, with 8 bases between them. Germline V gene lookup returns CDR1 SGHDT and CDR2 YYEEEE. The CDR3 contains 13 residues.

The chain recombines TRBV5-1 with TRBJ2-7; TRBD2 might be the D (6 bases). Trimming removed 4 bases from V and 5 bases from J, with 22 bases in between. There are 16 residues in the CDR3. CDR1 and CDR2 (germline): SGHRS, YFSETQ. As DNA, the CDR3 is TGCGCCAGCAGCAGGTCCCTCGGGGGTTCCGTCGACGAGCAGTACTTC. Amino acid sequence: CASSRSLGGSVDEQYF.

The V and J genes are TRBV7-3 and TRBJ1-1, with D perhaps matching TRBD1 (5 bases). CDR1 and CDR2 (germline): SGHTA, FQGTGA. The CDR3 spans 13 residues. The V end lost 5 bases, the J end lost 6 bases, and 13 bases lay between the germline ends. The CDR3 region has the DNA TGTGCCAGCAGCGATGGGAGGGACCCTGAAGCTTTCTTT. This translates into CASSDGRDPEAFF.

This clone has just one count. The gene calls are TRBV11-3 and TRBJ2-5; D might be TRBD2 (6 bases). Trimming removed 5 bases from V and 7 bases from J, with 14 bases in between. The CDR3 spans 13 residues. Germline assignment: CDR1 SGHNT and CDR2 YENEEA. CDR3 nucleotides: TGTGCCAGCAGCCAAGAGGAGGGAGGGACCCAGTACTTC. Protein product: CASSQEEGGTQYF.

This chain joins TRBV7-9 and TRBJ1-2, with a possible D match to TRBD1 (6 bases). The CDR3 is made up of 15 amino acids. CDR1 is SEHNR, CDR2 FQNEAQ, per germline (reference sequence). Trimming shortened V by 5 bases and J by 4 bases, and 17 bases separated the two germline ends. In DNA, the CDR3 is TGTGCCAGCAGCCTAGGGGAGGCGGGGGCCTATGGCTACACCTTC. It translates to CASSLGEAGAYGYTF.

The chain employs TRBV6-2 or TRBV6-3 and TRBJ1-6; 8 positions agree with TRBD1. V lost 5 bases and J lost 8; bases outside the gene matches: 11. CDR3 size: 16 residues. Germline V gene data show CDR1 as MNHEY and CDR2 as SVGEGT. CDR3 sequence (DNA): TGTGCCAGCAGTCCCGGACAGGGACGTATCGATTCACCCCTCCACTTT. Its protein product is CASSPGQGRIDSPLHF.

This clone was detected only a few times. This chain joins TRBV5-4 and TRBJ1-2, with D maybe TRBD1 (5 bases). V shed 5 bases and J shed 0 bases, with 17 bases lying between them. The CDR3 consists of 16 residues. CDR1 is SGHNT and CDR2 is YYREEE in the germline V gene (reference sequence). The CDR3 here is CASRGDSAPTNYGYTF. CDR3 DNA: TGTGCCAGCAGAGGGGACTCAGCCCCAACTAACTATGGCTACACCTTC.

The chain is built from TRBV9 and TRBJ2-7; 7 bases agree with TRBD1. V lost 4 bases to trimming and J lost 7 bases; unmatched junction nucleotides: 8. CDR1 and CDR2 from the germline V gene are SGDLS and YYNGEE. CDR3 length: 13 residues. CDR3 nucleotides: TGTGCCAGCAGCCCGACAGGGTGGGGAGAGCAGTACTTC. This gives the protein CASSPTGWGEQYF.

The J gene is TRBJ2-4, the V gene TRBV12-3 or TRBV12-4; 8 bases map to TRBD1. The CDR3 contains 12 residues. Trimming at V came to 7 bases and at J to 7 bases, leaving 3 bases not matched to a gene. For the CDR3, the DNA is TGTGCCAGCACAAGGGACAGGAACATTCAGTACTTC. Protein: CASTRDRNIQYF.

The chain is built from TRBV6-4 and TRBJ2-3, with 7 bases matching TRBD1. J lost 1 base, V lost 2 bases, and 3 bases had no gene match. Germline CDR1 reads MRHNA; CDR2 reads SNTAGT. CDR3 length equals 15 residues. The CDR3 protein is CASSDGQGGTDTQYF. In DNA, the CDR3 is TGTGCCAGCAGTGACGGGCAGGGGGGCACAGATACGCAGTATTTT.

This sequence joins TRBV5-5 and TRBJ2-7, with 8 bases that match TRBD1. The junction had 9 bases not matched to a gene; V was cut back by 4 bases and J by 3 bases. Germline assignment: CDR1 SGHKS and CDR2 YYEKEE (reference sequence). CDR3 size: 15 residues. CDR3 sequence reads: CASSDNPTGGYEQYF. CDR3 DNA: TGTGCCAGCAGCGATAACCCCACAGGGGGCTACGAGCAGTACTTC.

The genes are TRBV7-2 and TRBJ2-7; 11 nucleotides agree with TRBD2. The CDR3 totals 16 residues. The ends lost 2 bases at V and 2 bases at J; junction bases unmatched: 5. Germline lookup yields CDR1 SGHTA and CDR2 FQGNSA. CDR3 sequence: CASSLTGGLAAYEQYF. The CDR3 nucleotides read TGTGCCAGCAGCTTAACAGGGGGACTAGCGGCCTACGAGCAGTACTTC. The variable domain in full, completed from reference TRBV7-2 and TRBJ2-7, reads GAGVSQSPSNKVTEKGKDVELRCDPISGHTALYWYRQSLGQGLEFLIYFQGNSAPDKSGLPSDRFSAERTGGSVSTLTIQRTQQEDSAVYLCASSLTGGLAAYEQYFGPGTRLTVT.

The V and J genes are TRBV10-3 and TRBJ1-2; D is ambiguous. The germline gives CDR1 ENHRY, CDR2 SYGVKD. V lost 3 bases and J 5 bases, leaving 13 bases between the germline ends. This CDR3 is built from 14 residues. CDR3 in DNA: TGTGCCATCAGTGATTTCGAGGCATTATATGGCTACACCTTC. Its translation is CAISDFEALYGYTF.